One and the same sample provided the 29 T cell receptor beta chains below, sequenced in a study of Graves' ophthalmopathy and Graves' hyperthyroidism. For repertoire sequencing, the TCR beta CDR3 regions were amplified from RNA transcripts. The first round was an RT-PCR with HTBI primers, and the second round was a multiplex PCR. TCRdb re-analysed the multiplex PCR reads in MiXCR, keeping a single row per CDR3 protein. The data hold some 400,000 distinct CDR3 sequences, with approximately 20% observed a single time. Sequencing was performed on peripheral blood. The receptors originated from a woman aged 18-29 years with Graves' ophthalmopathy.

This clonotype was counted ten times or more. J is TRBJ2-2 and V is TRBV10-3; either TRBD1 or TRBD2 may supply D (5 bases each). The V end was cut by 5 bases, the J end by 6 bases, with 13 bases between. The germline CDR1 and CDR2 sequences are ENHRY and SYGVKD. The CDR3 contains 14 residues. CDR3 sequence: CAISPPGPPGELFF. As DNA, the CDR3 is TGTGCCATCAGTCCCCCGGGACCTCCCGGGGAGCTGTTTTTT.

This clonotype was observed many times. V and J are TRBV6-2 or TRBV6-3 and TRBJ2-2; 8 positions match TRBD1. Germline values: CDR1 MNHEY, CDR2 SVGEGT. V lost 6 bases, J lost 5 bases, and 11 bases stayed unmatched. The CDR3 sequence is 16 residues long. In DNA form, the CDR3 reads TGTGCCAGCAGATCGATCCGCGGACAGGGTACCGGGGAGCTGTTTTTT. It translates to CASRSIRGQGTGELFF.

This clonotype appeared many times. This chain links TRBV7-2 with TRBJ2-5; TRBD2 matches 10 bases. CDR3 length: 16 amino acids. The J segment lost 5 bases and the V segment lost 5 bases, leaving 11 bases of the junction unmatched. CDR1 is SGHTA, CDR2 FQGNSA, per germline. CDR3: CASSPLLAGASETQYF. CDR3 coding DNA: TGTGCCAGCAGCCCCCTCCTAGCGGGAGCCAGTGAGACCCAGTACTTC.

This clonotype was found once. The J gene is TRBJ1-1, the V gene TRBV4-2; a possible D gene is TRBD1 (5 bases). V was cut by 8 bases and J by 5 bases, with 12 bases left in between. The CDR3 is 12 amino acids. Germline lookup yields CDR1 LGHNA and CDR2 YNFKEQ. CDR3 in DNA: TGTGCCAGCTGGAGTGGGGGAACTGAAGCTTTCTTT. This codes for CASWSGGTEAFF.

The gene calls are TRBV11-2 and TRBJ2-7, with TRBD2 matching over 13 bases. V dropped 5 bases and J dropped 4; count of bases not matched to a gene: 8. CDR3 length: 16 residues. From germline, CDR1 is SGHAT and CDR2 FQNNGV. The CDR3 DNA follows: TGTGCCAGCAGCCTAACATGGACTAGCGGGAGATACGAGCAGTACTTC. It yields the protein CASSLTWTSGRYEQYF.

In its sample, this clonotype was seen many times. This chain links TRBV4-3 with TRBJ1-1; D not certain. V lost 1 base, J lost 2 bases, and 8 bases lay in between. This CDR3 region has 14 residues. Germline-derived CDR1 and CDR2 are LGHNA and YSLEER. The CDR3 bases are TGCGCCAGCAGCCAAGGAGCGAGAAACACTGAAGCTTTCTTT. It translates to CASSQGARNTEAFF.

In this sample, this clonotype turned up many times. The chain couples TRBV11-2 to TRBJ2-2, with 10 bases fitting TRBD1. The J segment lost 4 bases and the V segment lost 5 bases, leaving 10 bases of the junction unmatched. CDR1 SGHAT and CDR2 FQNNGV come from the germline V gene. This CDR3 region has 17 residues. CDR3 sequence (DNA): TGTGCCAGCAGCCGCTCCGGGACAGGGGTTCTCACCGGGGAGCTGTTTTTT. Translating gives CASSRSGTGVLTGELFF.

This clonotype was seen ten or more times. The chain has TRBV12-3 or TRBV12-4 and TRBJ1-5; perhaps TRBD1 as D (6 bases). CDR3 length: 13 amino acids. The V end was cut by 6 bases, the J end by 2 bases, with 8 bases between. CDR3 sequence reads: CASSRGGNQPQHF. The DNA of the CDR3 is TGTGCCAGCAGCAGGGGAGGCAATCAGCCCCAGCATTTT.

This clonotype was recorded at least ten times. The chain couples TRBV19 to TRBJ2-7; no definite D call. This CDR3 has 13 amino acids. The germline gives CDR1 LNHDA, CDR2 SQIVND (reference sequence). V lost 3 bases and J lost 0, with 6 bases in between. DNA for the CDR3: TGTGCCAGTAGTATTCTTCCCTCCTACGAGCAGTACTTC. Translating it yields CASSILPSYEQYF.

There are many counts of this clonotype. CDR3 DNA sequence: TGTGCCAGCACCGTGCTAGCGGGAGGAGACGAGCAGTACTTC. Translated, it gives CASTVLAGGDEQYF. This chain connects TRBV12-3 or TRBV12-4 to TRBJ2-7, with 11 bases identical to TRBD2. Germline trimming cut 7 bases from V and 5 bases from J; bases unmatched to any gene: 7. The CDR3 is made up of 14 amino acids.

The J gene is TRBJ2-7, the V gene TRBV20-1; tentative D call: TRBD1 (6 bases). The CDR3 runs to 15 residues. V was pared by 1 base and J by 2 bases, with 15 bases between. Germline V lookup: CDR1 DFQATT, CDR2 SNEGSKA (reference sequence). The CDR3, as DNA: TGCAGTGCTAGAGGACCGGGACAAGCCCCCTACGAGCAGTACTTC. Its translation is CSARGPGQAPYEQYF.

This clonotype was seen more than once but under ten times. A much bigger clone sits one base away, suggesting this may be a read error. V usage is TRBV13 and J usage is TRBJ2-5; D is perhaps TRBD2 (7 bases). The germline V gene encodes CDR1 PRHDT and CDR2 FYEKMQ (reference sequence). This CDR3 contains 14 residues. The CDR3 nucleotides are TGTGTCAGCAGCTGGGGGGGCAGGGCGGAGACCCAGTACTTC. Translating gives CVSSWGGRAETQYF.

About this clonotype: A junction boundary mismatches the germline segment, possibly from a read error. V usage is TRBV10-3 and J usage is TRBJ1-2; D gene unclear. In germline, CDR1 is ENHRY, CDR2 SYGVKD. This CDR3 has 13 amino acids. The CDR3 bases are TGTGCCACCAGTGAGGGCAGCTACTATGGCTACACCTTC. It specifies CATSEGSYYGYTF.

This clonotype was seen repeatedly, ten times or more. The genes are TRBV11-2 and TRBJ2-2, with D possibly TRBD1 on 6 matching bases. The ends were cut back, 3 bases at V and 7 bases at J, with 12 bases in the middle. There are 14 residues in the CDR3. CDR1 is SGHAT and CDR2 is FQNNGV in the germline V gene. CDR3 bases: TGTGCCAGCAGCTTCCTGGGGGCCGGCGGGGAGCTGTTTTTT. Protein sequence: CASSFLGAGGELFF.

This clonotype was seen a handful of times. This rearrangement joins TRBV12-3 or TRBV12-4 to TRBJ1-1; D is ambiguous. Trimming took off 3 bases at V and 7 bases at J, with 6 bases between the two ends. This CDR3 comprises 11 residues. DNA of the CDR3: TGTGCCAGCAGTTTGGCGGTTGAAGCTTTCTTT. Its protein is CASSLAVEAFF.

This clonotype has a count of ten or more. V usage is TRBV29-1 and J usage is TRBJ1-1; possibly TRBD1 for D (6 bases). V gave up 6 bases and J gave up 1 base, with 12 bases separating them. CDR3 size: 13 residues. Per germline, CDR1 SQVTM and CDR2 ANQGSEA. The DNA for the CDR3 is TGCAGCGTAAGGACGGGGGCGAACACTGAAGCTTTCTTT. Encoded protein: CSVRTGANTEAFF. The variable domain in full, completed from reference TRBV29-1 and TRBJ1-1, reads SAVISQKPSRDICQRGTSLTIQCQVDSQVTMMFWYRQQPGQSLTLIATANQGSEATYESGFVIDKFPISRPNLTFSTLTVSNMSPEDSSIYLCSVRTGANTEAFFGQGTRLTVV.

In this sample, this clonotype turned up many times. This chain joins TRBV7-9 and TRBJ1-1; D is possibly TRBD1 (5 bases). The CDR3 is 13 residues long. V gave up 0 bases and J gave up 9 bases, with 11 bases separating them. Germline V gives CDR1 SEHNR, CDR2 FQNEAQ (reference sequence). CDR3 in amino acids: CASSLAGGLKAFF. Written as DNA, the CDR3 is TGTGCCAGCAGCTTAGCGGGGGGTCTTAAAGCTTTCTTT.

This clonotype was counted ten times or more. J is TRBJ2-7 and V is TRBV28, with D possibly being TRBD2 (6 bases). Trimming removed 5 bases at V and 2 bases at J, with 16 bases between. The CDR3 has 15 residues. Germline V gene sequence: CDR1 MDHEN, CDR2 SYDVKM. CDR3 protein: CASSRLGREPYEQYF. The DNA of the CDR3 is TGTGCCAGCAGTCGGCTAGGGCGGGAACCCTACGAGCAGTACTTC.

The CDR3 spells CASSEVPQETQYF. In DNA form, the CDR3 reads TGTGCCAGCAGTGAAGTACCTCAAGAGACCCAGTACTTC. This chain connects TRBV6-1 to TRBJ2-5; D is uncertain. Per the germline V gene, CDR1 is MNHNS and CDR2 is SASEGT. The CDR3 runs to 13 residues. The V and J ends lost 1 base and 2 bases respectively, with 5 bases between them.

This clonotype was counted only a few times. This CDR3 reads CASSLRLAGGYEQYF. In DNA form, the CDR3 reads TGTGCCAGCAGTTTAAGACTAGCGGGGGGCTACGAGCAGTACTTC. The V call is TRBV12-3 or TRBV12-4, the J call TRBJ2-7; 13 nucleotides line up with TRBD2. Trimming at V came to 2 bases and at J to 3 bases, leaving 1 base not matched to a gene. This CDR3 has 15 amino acids.

At least ten counts were recorded for this clonotype. CDR3 coding DNA: TGTGCCAGCAGTTTATGGGCCGGGACAGGCCTTTTCGCCGGGGAGCTGTTTTTT. Protein: CASSLWAGTGLFAGELFF. The chain carries TRBV27 and TRBJ2-2; 8 nucleotides align to TRBD1. Germline V gene lookup returns CDR1 MNHEY and CDR2 SMNVEV (reference sequence). V was pared by 1 base and J by 6 bases, with 13 bases of the junction left unmatched. The CDR3 has 18 residues.

This clonotype was observed many times. The CDR3 DNA is TGTGCCAGCAGCTTGAGTTCTGTTTTGGAGACCCAGTACTTC. Translating it yields CASSLSSVLETQYF. The rearrangement joins TRBV7-9 to TRBJ2-5; no definite D call. V was cut by 3 bases and J by 5 bases, with 13 bases left in between. The CDR3 covers 14 residues. Germline V gene lookup returns CDR1 SEHNR and CDR2 FQNEAQ (reference sequence). The full variable domain, completed using reference TRBV7-9 and TRBJ2-5, is DTGVSQNPRHKITKRGQNVTFRCDPISEHNRLYWYRQTLGQGPEFLTYFQNEAQLEKSRLLSDRFSAERPKGSFSTLEIQRTEQGDSAMYLCASSLSSVLETQYFGPGTRLLVL.

This clonotype appeared many times. The chain couples TRBV29-1 to TRBJ2-7, with D hard to call. The CDR3 is 12 amino acids. The V end lost 3 bases, the J end lost 2 bases, and 8 bases lay between the germline ends. Germline V gene lookup returns CDR1 SQVTM and CDR2 ANQGSEA. The CDR3 DNA reads as TGCAGCGTTGAGGTCAGGCCCTACGAGCAGTACTTC. Protein: CSVEVRPYEQYF.

Ten or more counts support this clonotype. The chain carries TRBV27 and TRBJ2-7; unclear D gene. The CDR3 sequence is 11 residues long. Germline V lookup: CDR1 MNHEY, CDR2 SMNVEV (reference sequence). V dropped 8 bases and J dropped 6 bases, with 11 bases sitting between them. CDR3 protein: CASQPAFEQYF. CDR3 DNA: TGTGCCAGCCAACCCGCCTTCGAGCAGTACTTC.

This clonotype was recorded at least ten times. The V call is TRBV9, the J call TRBJ2-5; D gene ambiguous. The germline CDR1 and CDR2 sequences are SGDLS and YYNGEE. Trimming removed 3 bases at V and 2 bases at J, with 8 bases between. CDR3 length: 13 residues. The chain's CDR3 is CASSAGPQETQYF. CDR3 sequence (DNA): TGTGCCAGCAGCGCGGGCCCTCAAGAGACCCAGTACTTC.

The chain recombines TRBV6-1 with TRBJ1-5; 7 positions agree with TRBD1. Trimming took 4 bases from V and 4 from J; bases not matched to a gene: 7. Germline lookup yields CDR1 MNHNS and CDR2 SASEGT. The length of the CDR3 is 15 residues. In nucleotides, the CDR3 is TGTGCCAGCAGTGGACGACAGGGATGGAATCAGCCCCAGCATTTT. Protein: CASSGRQGWNQPQHF.

V gene TRBV7-2 combines with J gene TRBJ1-2; 12 bases fit TRBD1. Unmatched junction bases numbered 5, after V lost 3 bases and J lost 9 bases. The CDR3 has 14 residues. Germline values: CDR1 SGHTA, CDR2 FQGNSA. CDR3 sequence: CASSFGDRGLRYTF. The CDR3 nucleotides are TGTGCCAGCAGCTTCGGGGACAGGGGGCTTCGCTACACCTTC. Complete variable domain (other parts from reference TRBV7-2 and TRBJ1-2): GAGVSQSPSNKVTEKGKDVELRCDPISGHTALYWYRQSLGQGLEFLIYFQGNSAPDKSGLPSDRFSAERTGGSVSTLTIQRTQQEDSAVYLCASSFGDRGLRYTFGSGTRLTVV.

The rearrangement links TRBV2 to TRBJ2-7; D unclear. The CDR3 sequence is 12 residues long. Germline CDR1 and CDR2: SNHLY and FYNNEI. Deletions cut 6 bases from V and 4 bases from J, with 10 bases between. The CDR3 loop reads CASRNRFYEQYF. CDR3 DNA sequence: TGTGCCAGCAGGAACAGATTTTACGAGCAGTACTTC.

This clonotype was detected ten times or more. V is TRBV11-2 and J is TRBJ2-4; 10 nucleotides agree with TRBD2. This CDR3 comprises 19 residues. The germline CDR1 and CDR2 sequences are SGHAT and FQNNGV. After removal of 5 bases from V and 0 bases from J, the junction contained 13 bases not matched to a gene. The CDR3 is CASSPRTSGGGIAKNIQYF. The CDR3, as DNA: TGTGCCAGCAGCCCCCGGACTAGCGGTGGGGGAATAGCCAAAAACATTCAGTACTTC.